The rows below give T cell receptor beta chains drawn from one sample of a study of T cell responses to AZD1222 COVID-19 vaccine. Profiling relied on immunoSEQ multiplex PCR, and the TCRdb table lists in-frame clones only, not all of them. This sample has more than 140,000 clones, with roughly 90% found just once. The source was peripheral blood, collected on day 0 of AZD1222 vaccination. These receptors were obtained from an adult in good health. Each CDR3 is given with its conserved first and last residue. The D gene is left open where the match is weak. For some rows the clone size is stated as once, few or many, or as a class when expanded; others skip it.

d_gene	v_gene	abundance	j_gene	CDR3nt	CDR3aa
TRBD1	TRBV5-5	NA	TRBJ1-1	TGTGCCAGCAGCTACAGGGGGCCAGGGAACACTGAAGCTTTCTTT	CASSYRGPGNTEAFF
TRBD2	TRBV4-3	NA	TRBJ2-2	TGCGCCAGCAGCCAAGAACTAGCGGGGGGCTCGGGGTACACCGGGGAGCTGTTTTTT	CASSQELAGGSGYTGELFF
NA	TRBV9	NA	TRBJ2-3	TGTGCCAGCAGCGTACGGGCGGCTCGCACAGATACGCAGTATTTT	CASSVRAARTDTQYF
TRBD1	TRBV3-1/TRBV3-2	NA	TRBJ1-2	TGTGCCAGCAGCTTTTCCGACAGGGCCCATGGCTACACCTTC	CASSFSDRAHGYTF
NA	TRBV7-8	NA	TRBJ1-1	TGTGCCAGCAGCTCCGTACACTCCCCCAGAACTTTCTTT	CASSSVHSPRTFF
NA	TRBV30	NA	TRBJ1-5	TGTGCCTGGAGTTCAGGCCTCAATCAGCCCCAGCATTTT	CAWSSGLNQPQHF
NA	TRBV7-6	NA	TRBJ1-6	TGTGCCAGCAGCCTATCTTCGGGGGGGAATTCACCCCTCCACTTT	CASSLSSGGNSPLHF
TRBD2	TRBV9	NA	TRBJ2-3	TGTGCCAGCAGCGTCACTAGCGGGGGATTCACAGATACGCAGTATTTT	CASSVTSGGFTDTQYF
TRBD2	TRBV6-1	NA	TRBJ2-5	TGTGCCAGCAGTGAACGGGTGGGGACTGGGCTAGCGGGGGTACAAGAGACCCAGTACTTC	CASSERVGTGLAGVQETQYF
NA	TRBV5-5	NA	TRBJ2-4	TGTGCCAGCAGCTTGTTTTCTAGCGAGGGAAACATTCAGTACTTC	CASSLFSSEGNIQYF
NA	TRBV5-1	NA	TRBJ1-5	TGCGCCAGCTCCGTAACAGCGGGACAGCCCCAGCATTTT	CASSVTAGQPQHF
TRBD1	TRBV11-2	NA	TRBJ2-3	TGTGCCAGCAGCCGTTTCAGGGGGCTTACGCAGTATTTT	CASSRFRGLTQYF
NA	TRBV30	NA	TRBJ1-2	TGTGCCTGGAGTGAGGGAAATGGCTACACCTTC	CAWSEGNGYTF
NA	TRBV5-4	NA	TRBJ2-3	TGTGCCAGCAGCCCCCCGGAATTCCCAGATACGCAGTATTTT	CASSPPEFPDTQYF
NA	TRBV5-4	NA	TRBJ2-2	TGTGCCAGCAGCGGCTTAGGGAACACCGGGGAGCTGTTTTTT	CASSGLGNTGELFF
NA	TRBV21-1	NA	TRBJ1-5	TGTGCCAGCAGCAAAGACGGTAGGGTACGAGTTACAAATCAGCCCCAGCATTTT	CASSKDGRVRVTNQPQHF
NA	TRBV9	NA	TRBJ1-1	TGTGCCAGCAGCGGTGGGACTGAAGCTTTCTTT	CASSGGTEAFF
NA	TRBV2	NA	TRBJ2-7	TGTGCCAGCAGCATGCAGGGAAACGAGCAGTACTTC	CASSMQGNEQYF
NA	TRBV7-6	few	TRBJ2-2	TGTGCCAGCAGCCGGGGACCTCGTGGAGGGACCGGGGAGCTGTTTTTT	CASSRGPRGGTGELFF
NA	TRBV28	NA	TRBJ1-1	TGTGCCAGCAGTTTATTGGGGCGCAGGGACACTGAAGCTTTCTTT	CASSLLGRRDTEAFF
TRBD1	TRBV19	NA	TRBJ1-5	TGTGCCAGTAGTATCCTCTGGACAGGGGTTCAGCCCCAGCATTTT	CASSILWTGVQPQHF
TRBD2	TRBV6-5	NA	TRBJ2-3	TGTGCCAGCAGTTACAGCGGGAGAAGCACAGATACGCAGTATTTT	CASSYSGRSTDTQYF
NA	TRBV5-1	NA	TRBJ1-6	TGCGCCAGCAGCTTTGATCGGAATTCACCCCTCCACTTT	CASSFDRNSPLHF
NA	TRBV7-3	NA	TRBJ2-1	TGTGCCAGCAGCCCCCAGGCATTTTCCTACAATGAGCAGTTCTTC	CASSPQAFSYNEQFF
TRBD1	TRBV6-5	NA	TRBJ1-3	TGTGCCAGCAGGGGTCCGGGACAGGGCCACACCATATATTTT	CASRGPGQGHTIYF
NA	TRBV2	NA	TRBJ2-7	TGTGCCAGCAGTGATGCCCGCCTGGGCGAGCAGTACTTC	CASSDARLGEQYF
NA	TRBV27	NA	TRBJ1-5	TGTGCCAGCAGTTTATCGAGGGATCAGCCCCAGCATTTT	CASSLSRDQPQHF
NA	TRBV5-1	NA	TRBJ2-5	TGCGCCAGCAGCTTCGAAGGAGAGACCCAGTACTTC	CASSFEGETQYF
TRBD2	TRBV7-2	NA	TRBJ2-3	TGTGCCAGCAGCTTAATCGGGGGGGGCCCAGATACGCAGTATTTT	CASSLIGGGPDTQYF
NA	TRBV18	NA	TRBJ2-7	TGTGCCAGCTCACCCTCCCACTCCTACGAGCAGTACTTC	CASSPSHSYEQYF
TRBD1	TRBV10-3	NA	TRBJ2-2	TGTGCCATCATGACTAGACAGGGGGAGTCCGGGGAGCTGTTTTTT	CAIMTRQGESGELFF
NA	TRBV18	NA	TRBJ2-1	TGTGCCAGCTCACCTATAACATACAATGAGCAGTTCTTC	CASSPITYNEQFF
NA	TRBV29-1	NA	TRBJ1-2	TGCAGCGTTGAAGATCCTAGGCACTCGGAGGGCTACACCTTC	CSVEDPRHSEGYTF
NA	TRBV5-1	NA	TRBJ1-2	TGCGCCAGCAGCTTGGAACAGCCCGACTATGGCTACACCTTC	CASSLEQPDYGYTF
NA	TRBV11-2	NA	TRBJ1-5	TGTGCCAGCAGCTTAGACCGGCCCCAGCCCCAGCATTTT	CASSLDRPQPQHF
TRBD2	TRBV6-2/TRBV6-3	NA	TRBJ2-3	TGTGCCAGCAGTTCCGGGACTAGCTCCGATACGCAGTATTTT	CASSSGTSSDTQYF
NA	TRBV30	NA	TRBJ1-3	TGTGCCTGGAGTAAGCAGGGGAACACCATATATTTT	CAWSKQGNTIYF
TRBD1	TRBV6-5	NA	TRBJ1-1	TGTGCCAGCAGATGGGACAGTAAAATGAACACTGAAGCTTTCTTT	CASRWDSKMNTEAFF
TRBD1	TRBV6-1	once	TRBJ1-2	TGTGCCAGCAGTGAACAGGCCAGGGGGCAAGGTGGCTACACCTTC	CASSEQARGQGGYTF
TRBD2	TRBV5-1	once	TRBJ2-5	TGCGCCAGCAGTTTTGTTCCGGGACTAGCGGGGCAGACCCAGTACTTC	CASSFVPGLAGQTQYF
NA	TRBV9	NA	TRBJ1-3	TGTGCCAGCAGCGGGACCTACGCTGGAAACACCATATATTTT	CASSGTYAGNTIYF
TRBD1	TRBV6-5	NA	TRBJ1-1	TGTGCCAGCAGAAGACAGGGGAGGACTGAAGCTTTCTTT	CASRRQGRTEAFF
NA	TRBV6-5	NA	TRBJ1-6	TGTGCCAGCAGTTACAATGAGTATAATTCACCCCTCCACTTT	CASSYNEYNSPLHF
NA	TRBV5-1	NA	TRBJ1-6	TGCGCCAGCAGCTTTGGTGGCTCCTATAATTCACCCCTCCACTTT	CASSFGGSYNSPLHF
NA	TRBV5-1	NA	TRBJ1-1	TGCGCCAGCAGCCTTTTTCTGAACACTGAAGCTTTCTTT	CASSLFLNTEAFF
NA	TRBV4-3	NA	TRBJ2-1	TGCGCCAGCAGTCTGGTCCTGTGCAATGAGCAGTTCTTC	CASSLVLCNEQFF
NA	TRBV3-1/TRBV3-2	NA	TRBJ2-3	TGTGCCAGCAGACAGCATGCGGGGGCTGAGGCAGATACGCAGTATTTT	CASRQHAGAEADTQYF
NA	TRBV27	NA	TRBJ2-7	TGTGCCAGCAGTTTATCGCAAGGCTCCTACGAGCAGTACTTC	CASSLSQGSYEQYF
NA	TRBV11-2	NA	TRBJ2-5	TGTGCCAGCAGCTTAGGATCCACCCCGACCCAGTACTTC	CASSLGSTPTQYF
NA	TRBV28	few	TRBJ1-4	TGTGCCGTCCGGCGGGGCCTTAATGAAAAACTGTTTTTT	CAVRRGLNEKLFF
TRBD1	TRBV18	NA	TRBJ1-1	TGTGCCAGCTCACCACGGGACAGGGGAGCTGAAGCTTTCTTT	CASSPRDRGAEAFF
TRBD2	TRBV18	NA	TRBJ2-4	TGTGCCAGCTCACCACTAACGGGGGGGTCAGCCAAAAACATTCAGTACTTC	CASSPLTGGSAKNIQYF
NA	TRBV10-3	NA	TRBJ1-2	TGTGCCATCAGCGGGAAACCCACCTGGGGCTACACCTTC	CAISGKPTWGYTF
NA	TRBV3-1/TRBV3-2	NA	TRBJ2-2	TGTGCCAGCAGCCAAGATGGTAATAGCCTCAACGGGGAGCTGTTTTTT	CASSQDGNSLNGELFF